This is a list of T cell receptor beta chains from one sample in a study of blood T cell repertoires in COVID-19. Produced via immunoSEQ multiplex PCR; TCRdb's table is partial and in-frame only. The sample lists approximately 250,000 clones; around nine tenths were seen once. Material: PBMCs or T cells enriched from blood (not recorded which). The receptors were sampled from a woman between 25 and 40 years old who had recovered from COVID-19. Both conserved end residues are part of each CDR3. The order of the fields is D gene, clone size, J gene, V gene, CDR3 protein, CDR3 DNA. A D gene is named only where the DNA matches it firmly. Size is omitted from some rows. Given values are once, few, many or a class for expanded clones.

D gene: TRBD2
clone size: once
J gene: TRBJ2-4
V gene: TRBV5-6
CDR3 protein: CASSFPRGGLAKNIQYF
CDR3 DNA: TGTGCCAGCAGCTTTCCGCGGGGAGGGCTAGCCAAAAACATTCAGTACTTC

D gene: .
clone size: .
J gene: TRBJ1-2
V gene: TRBV2
CDR3 protein: CASSPDSNYGYTF
CDR3 DNA: TGTGCCAGCAGCCCCGACAGCAACTATGGCTACACCTTC

D gene: .
clone size: .
J gene: TRBJ1-1
V gene: TRBV4-1
CDR3 protein: CASRNSPGLNTEAFF
CDR3 DNA: TGCGCCAGCAGGAACAGCCCAGGCTTGAACACTGAAGCTTTCTTT

D gene: .
clone size: .
J gene: TRBJ2-5
V gene: TRBV28
CDR3 protein: CASSSSGETQYF
CDR3 DNA: TGTGCCAGCAGTTCAAGCGGTGAGACCCAGTACTTC

D gene: .
clone size: few
J gene: TRBJ2-1
V gene: TRBV7-3
CDR3 protein: CASGRSSDHEQFF
CDR3 DNA: TGTGCCAGCGGACGGTCTAGCGACCATGAGCAGTTCTTC

D gene: TRBD1
clone size: once
J gene: TRBJ1-2
V gene: TRBV5-1
CDR3 protein: CASNQGQGWDGYTF
CDR3 DNA: TGCGCCAGCAATCAGGGACAGGGCTGGGACGGCTACACCTTC

D gene: .
clone size: .
J gene: TRBJ1-3
V gene: TRBV18
CDR3 protein: CASSPQPLDKHSGNTIYF
CDR3 DNA: TGTGCCAGCTCACCACAGCCGCTGGACAAGCACTCTGGAAACACCATATATTTT

D gene: .
clone size: .
J gene: TRBJ1-1
V gene: TRBV19
CDR3 protein: CASSIGQATPNTEAFF
CDR3 DNA: TGTGCCAGTAGTATAGGACAGGCAACACCGAACACTGAAGCTTTCTTT

D gene: TRBD1
clone size: .
J gene: TRBJ1-2
V gene: TRBV27
CDR3 protein: CASSLGTGSGGYTF
CDR3 DNA: TGTGCCAGCAGTCTCGGGACAGGCTCAGGTGGCTACACCTTC

D gene: .
clone size: .
J gene: TRBJ1-1
V gene: TRBV9
CDR3 protein: CASSVAQGATEAFF
CDR3 DNA: TGTGCCAGCAGCGTAGCTCAAGGGGCCACTGAAGCTTTCTTT

D gene: TRBD2
clone size: .
J gene: TRBJ2-2
V gene: TRBV7-2
CDR3 protein: CASTRLAGAGELFF
CDR3 DNA: TGTGCCAGCACCCGACTAGCGGGAGCCGGGGAGCTGTTTTTT

D gene: .
clone size: once
J gene: TRBJ2-1
V gene: TRBV7-2
CDR3 protein: CASSFKFGAGHEQFF
CDR3 DNA: TGTGCCAGCAGCTTCAAATTTGGGGCAGGGCATGAGCAGTTCTTC

D gene: TRBD2
clone size: .
J gene: TRBJ2-1
V gene: TRBV5-1
CDR3 protein: CASSFGLAGYDNEQFF
CDR3 DNA: TGCGCCAGCAGCTTCGGACTAGCGGGATACGACAATGAGCAGTTCTTC

D gene: .
clone size: .
J gene: TRBJ2-5
V gene: TRBV7-2
CDR3 protein: CASSLDGRVPAETQYF
CDR3 DNA: TGTGCCAGCAGCTTAGACGGCAGGGTGCCCGCGGAGACCCAGTACTTC

D gene: .
clone size: few
J gene: TRBJ2-7
V gene: TRBV14
CDR3 protein: CASSRGQWGEQYF
CDR3 DNA: TGTGCCAGCAGCCGAGGACAATGGGGCGAGCAGTACTTC

D gene: .
clone size: .
J gene: TRBJ2-1
V gene: TRBV19
CDR3 protein: CASRLAEYNEQFF
CDR3 DNA: TGTGCCAGTAGATTGGCGGAGTACAATGAGCAGTTCTTC

D gene: TRBD2
clone size: .
J gene: TRBJ2-2
V gene: TRBV12-5
CDR3 protein: CASGLLLAGGNGELFF
CDR3 DNA: TGTGCTAGTGGTTTGCTACTAGCGGGAGGCAACGGGGAGCTGTTTTTT

D gene: TRBD1
clone size: .
J gene: TRBJ1-4
V gene: TRBV6-2/TRBV6-3
CDR3 protein: CASSPNTGGGEKLFF
CDR3 DNA: TGTGCCAGCAGTCCAAACACAGGGGGCGGTGAAAAACTGTTTTTT

D gene: .
clone size: .
J gene: TRBJ2-7
V gene: TRBV4-3
CDR3 protein: CASSQDSDYAYEQYF
CDR3 DNA: TGCGCCAGCAGCCAAGATAGTGACTACGCGTACGAGCAGTACTTC

D gene: .
clone size: .
J gene: TRBJ1-1
V gene: TRBV20-1
CDR3 protein: CSGEGSTEAFF
CDR3 DNA: TGCAGTGGGGAGGGTAGCACTGAAGCTTTCTTT

D gene: .
clone size: .
J gene: TRBJ1-5
V gene: TRBV9
CDR3 protein: CASSVGVLGNQPQHF
CDR3 DNA: TGTGCCAGCAGCGTCGGGGTTCTGGGCAATCAGCCCCAGCATTTT

D gene: .
clone size: .
J gene: TRBJ1-1
V gene: TRBV19
CDR3 protein: CASSIAGGMNTEAFF
CDR3 DNA: TGTGCCAGTAGTATAGCCGGCGGGATGAACACTGAAGCTTTCTTT

D gene: TRBD1
clone size: .
J gene: TRBJ1-2
V gene: TRBV7-9
CDR3 protein: CASSSGTGFYGYTF
CDR3 DNA: TGTGCCAGCAGCTCTGGGACAGGCTTCTATGGCTACACCTTC

D gene: .
clone size: .
J gene: TRBJ1-1
V gene: TRBV15
CDR3 protein: CATSSPGTLNTEAFF
CDR3 DNA: TGTGCCACCAGCTCACCCGGGACACTGAACACTGAAGCTTTCTTT

D gene: .
clone size: few
J gene: TRBJ1-4
V gene: TRBV28
CDR3 protein: CASSLAGQGTEKLFF
CDR3 DNA: TGTGCCAGCAGTTTAGCCGGTCAGGGTACTGAAAAACTGTTTTTT